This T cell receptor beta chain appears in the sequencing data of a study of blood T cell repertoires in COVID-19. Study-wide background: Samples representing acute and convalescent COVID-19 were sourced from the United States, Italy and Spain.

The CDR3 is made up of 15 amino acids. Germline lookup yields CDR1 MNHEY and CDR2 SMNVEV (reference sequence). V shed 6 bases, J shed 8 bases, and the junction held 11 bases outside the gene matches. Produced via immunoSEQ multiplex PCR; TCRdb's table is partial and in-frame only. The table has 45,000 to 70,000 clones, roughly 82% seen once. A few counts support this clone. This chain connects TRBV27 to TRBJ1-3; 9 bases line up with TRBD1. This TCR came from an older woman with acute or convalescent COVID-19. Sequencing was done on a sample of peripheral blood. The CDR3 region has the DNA TGTGCCAGCAGCCCCAGTAGGGACAGGGTGGACACCATATATTTT. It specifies CASSPSRDRVDTIYF.